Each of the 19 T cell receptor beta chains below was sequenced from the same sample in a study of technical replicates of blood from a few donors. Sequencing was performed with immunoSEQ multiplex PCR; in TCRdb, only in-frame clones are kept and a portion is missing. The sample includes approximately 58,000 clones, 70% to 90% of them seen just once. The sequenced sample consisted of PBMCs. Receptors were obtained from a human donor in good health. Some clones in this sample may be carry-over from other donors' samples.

CDR3 amino acids: CASSLRDRGDYGYTF. The CDR3 bases are TGCGCCAGCAGCTTGCGGGACAGGGGAGACTATGGCTACACCTTC. V gene TRBV5-1 combines with J gene TRBJ1-2; 10 nucleotides match TRBD1. Germline V lookup: CDR1 SGHRS, CDR2 YFSETQ. V was pared by 1 base and J by 3 bases, with 3 bases of the junction left unmatched. The CDR3 is 15 amino acids.

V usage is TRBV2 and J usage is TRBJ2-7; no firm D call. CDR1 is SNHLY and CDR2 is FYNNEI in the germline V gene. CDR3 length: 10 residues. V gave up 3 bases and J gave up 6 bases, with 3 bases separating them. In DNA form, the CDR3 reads TGTGCCAGCAGTGATATCGAGCAGTACTTC. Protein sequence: CASSDIEQYF. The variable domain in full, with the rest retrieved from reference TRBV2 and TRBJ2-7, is EPEVTQTPSHQVTQMGQEVILRCVPISNHLYFYWYRQILGQKVEFLVSFYNNEISEKSEIFDDQFSVERPDGSNFTLKIRSTKLEDSAMYFCASSDIEQYFGPGTRLTVT.

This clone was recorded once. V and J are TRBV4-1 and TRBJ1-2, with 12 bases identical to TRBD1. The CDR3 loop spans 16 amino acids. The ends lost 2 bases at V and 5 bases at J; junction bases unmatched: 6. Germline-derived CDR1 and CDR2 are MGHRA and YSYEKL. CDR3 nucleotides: TGCGCCAGCAGCCAACGGTCGGGACAGGGGGCGTATGGCTACACCTTC. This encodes CASSQRSGQGAYGYTF.

The CDR3, as DNA: TGCGCCAGCAGCCAAGATAGAGGGAACTATGGCTACACCTTC. It specifies CASSQDRGNYGYTF. The chain links TRBV4-3 to TRBJ1-2; D not certain. The V gene's germline CDR1 is LGHNA and CDR2 YSLEER. V gave up 0 bases and J gave up 2 bases, with 7 bases separating them. The CDR3 runs to 14 residues.

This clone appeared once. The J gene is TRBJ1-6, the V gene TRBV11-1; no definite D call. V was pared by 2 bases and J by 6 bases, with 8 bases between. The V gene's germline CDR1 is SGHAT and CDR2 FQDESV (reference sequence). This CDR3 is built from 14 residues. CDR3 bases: TGTGCCAGCAGCTTACAGGCGACTAATTCACCCCTCCACTTT. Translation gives CASSLQATNSPLHF. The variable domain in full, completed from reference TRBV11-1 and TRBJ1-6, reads EAEVAQSPRYKITEKSQAVAFWCDPISGHATLYWYRQILGQGPELLVQFQDESVVDDSQLPKDRFSAERLKGVDSTLKIQPAELGDSAMYLCASSLQATNSPLHFGNGTRLTVT.

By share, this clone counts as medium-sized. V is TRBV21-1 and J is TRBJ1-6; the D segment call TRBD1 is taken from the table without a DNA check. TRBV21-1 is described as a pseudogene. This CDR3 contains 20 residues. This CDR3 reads CASSKVADRALYSYNSPLHF. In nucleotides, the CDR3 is TGTGCCAGCAGCAAAGTGGCCGACAGGGCCTTATACTCCTATAATTCACCCCTCCACTTT.

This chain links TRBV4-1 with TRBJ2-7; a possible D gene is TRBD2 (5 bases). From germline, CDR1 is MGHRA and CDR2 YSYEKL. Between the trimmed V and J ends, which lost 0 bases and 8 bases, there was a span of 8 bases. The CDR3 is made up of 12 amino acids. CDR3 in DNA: TGCGCCAGCAGCCAAGACGTCGGGAAGCAGTACTTC. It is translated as CASSQDVGKQYF.

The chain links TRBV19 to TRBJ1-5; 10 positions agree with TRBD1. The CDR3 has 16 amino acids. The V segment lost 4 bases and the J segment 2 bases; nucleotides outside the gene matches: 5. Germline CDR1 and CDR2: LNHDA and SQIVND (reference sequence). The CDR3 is CASSRQGALGNQPQHF. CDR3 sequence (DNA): TGTGCCAGTAGTAGACAGGGGGCTCTGGGCAATCAGCCCCAGCATTTT.

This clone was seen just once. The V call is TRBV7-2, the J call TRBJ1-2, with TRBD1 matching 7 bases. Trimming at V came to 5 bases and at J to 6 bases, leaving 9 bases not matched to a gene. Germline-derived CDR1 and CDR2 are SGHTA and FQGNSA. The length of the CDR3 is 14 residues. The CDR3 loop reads CASSAQTGTDGYTF. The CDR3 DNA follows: TGTGCCAGCAGCGCCCAGACAGGGACCGATGGCTACACCTTC.

The CDR3 is CASSSRVSGGAGQEQFF. The CDR3 nucleotides read TGTGCCAGCAGCTCCCGAGTTAGCGGGGGGGCCGGGCAGGAGCAGTTCTTC. V is TRBV7-2 and J is TRBJ2-1, with 11 bases fitting TRBD2. The CDR3 runs to 17 residues. CDR1 and CDR2 (germline): SGHTA, FQGNSA. Trimming at V came to 4 bases and at J to 10 bases, leaving 15 bases not matched to a gene.

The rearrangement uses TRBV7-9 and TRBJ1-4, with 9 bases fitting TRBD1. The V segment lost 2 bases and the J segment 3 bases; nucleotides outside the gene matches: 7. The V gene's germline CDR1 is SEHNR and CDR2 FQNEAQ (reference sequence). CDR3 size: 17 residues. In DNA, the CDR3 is TGTGCCAGCAGCTTACGGACAGGGGATTTAGCTAATGAAAAACTGTTTTTT. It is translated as CASSLRTGDLANEKLFF. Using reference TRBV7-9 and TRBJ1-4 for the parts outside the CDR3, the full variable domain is DTGVSQNPRHKITKRGQNVTFRCDPISEHNRLYWYRQTLGQGPEFLTYFQNEAQLEKSRLLSDRFSAERPKGSFSTLEIQRTEQGDSAMYLCASSLRTGDLANEKLFFGSGTQLSVL.

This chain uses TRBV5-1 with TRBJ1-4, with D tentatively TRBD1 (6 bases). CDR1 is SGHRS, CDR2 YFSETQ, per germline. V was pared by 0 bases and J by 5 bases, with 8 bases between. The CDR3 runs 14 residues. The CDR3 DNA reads TGCGCCAGCAGCTTGGAAGGACAGAATGAAAAACTGTTTTTT. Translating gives CASSLEGQNEKLFF.

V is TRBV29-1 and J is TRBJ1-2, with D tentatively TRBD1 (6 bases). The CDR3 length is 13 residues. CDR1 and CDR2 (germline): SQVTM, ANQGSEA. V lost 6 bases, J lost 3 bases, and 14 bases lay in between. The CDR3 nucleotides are TGCAGCGTCGGTCCACAGGGCCACTATGGCTACACCTTC. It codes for CSVGPQGHYGYTF. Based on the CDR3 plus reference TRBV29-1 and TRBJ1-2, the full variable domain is SAVISQKPSRDICQRGTSLTIQCQVDSQVTMMFWYRQQPGQSLTLIATANQGSEATYESGFVIDKFPISRPNLTFSTLTVSNMSPEDSSIYLCSVGPQGHYGYTFGSGTRLTVV.

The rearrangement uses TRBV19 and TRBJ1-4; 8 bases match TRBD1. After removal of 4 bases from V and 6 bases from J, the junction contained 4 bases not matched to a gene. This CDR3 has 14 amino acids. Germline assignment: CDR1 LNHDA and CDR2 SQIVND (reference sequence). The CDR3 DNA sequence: TGTGCCAGTAGTAGCGGGACAGGTTATGAAAAACTGTTTTTT. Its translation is CASSSGTGYEKLFF.

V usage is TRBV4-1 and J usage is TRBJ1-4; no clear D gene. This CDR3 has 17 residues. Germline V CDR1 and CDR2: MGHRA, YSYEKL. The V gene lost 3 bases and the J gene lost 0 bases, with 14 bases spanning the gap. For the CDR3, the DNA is TGCGCCAGCAGCCAGCCCTTAGAGTATGCAACTAATGAAAAACTGTTTTTT. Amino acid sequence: CASSQPLEYATNEKLFF.

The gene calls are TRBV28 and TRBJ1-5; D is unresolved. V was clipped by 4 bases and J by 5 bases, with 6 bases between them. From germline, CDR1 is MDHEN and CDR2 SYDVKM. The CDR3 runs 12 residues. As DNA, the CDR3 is TGTGCCAGCAGTTCTGCGTATCAGCCCCAGCATTTT. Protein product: CASSSAYQPQHF.

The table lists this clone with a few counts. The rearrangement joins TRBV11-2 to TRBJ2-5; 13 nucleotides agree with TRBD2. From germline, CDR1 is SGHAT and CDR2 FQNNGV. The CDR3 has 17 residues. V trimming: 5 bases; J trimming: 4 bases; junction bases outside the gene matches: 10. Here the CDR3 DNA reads TGTGCCAGCAGCCCTCCGACCGGGACTAGCGGGGCAGAGACCCAGTACTTC. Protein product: CASSPPTGTSGAETQYF.

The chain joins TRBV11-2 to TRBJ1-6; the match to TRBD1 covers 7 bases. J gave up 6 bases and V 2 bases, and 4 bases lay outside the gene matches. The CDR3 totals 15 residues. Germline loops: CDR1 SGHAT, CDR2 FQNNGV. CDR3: CASSLFGTVNSPLHF. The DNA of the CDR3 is TGTGCCAGCAGCTTATTTGGGACAGTTAATTCACCCCTCCACTTT.

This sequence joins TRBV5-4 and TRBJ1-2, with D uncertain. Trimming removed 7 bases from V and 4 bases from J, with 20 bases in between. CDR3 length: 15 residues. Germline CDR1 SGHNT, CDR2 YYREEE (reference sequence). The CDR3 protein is CASVNLPGKTYGYTF. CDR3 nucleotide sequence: TGTGCCAGCGTCAATTTACCAGGAAAGACCTATGGCTACACCTTC.